Listed here are 8 T cell receptor beta chains from one sample, sequenced in a study of blood T cell repertoires in COVID-19. Sequencing used immunoSEQ multiplex PCR; TCRdb keeps in-frame clones, though not all of them. Here the sample spans over 250,000 clones, roughly 86% being singletons. Sample: peripheral blood. These receptor sequences come from a woman aged 45-65 years with acute or convalescent COVID-19.

The CDR3 coding sequence is TGTGCCAGCAGCCAAGCGTCTAGCGGGAATCAGCAGTACTTC. This translates into CASSQASSGNQQYF. The V and J genes are TRBV14 and TRBJ2-7; 9 nucleotides match TRBD2. CDR1 SGHDN and CDR2 FVKESK come from the germline V gene. V lost 1 base, J lost 8 bases, and 6 bases stayed unmatched. The CDR3 is made up of 14 amino acids.

The chain recombines TRBV29-1 with TRBJ2-2, with TRBD1 as a possible D gene (5 bases). CDR1 is SQVTM, CDR2 ANQGSEA, per germline. This CDR3 region has 14 residues. The ends were cut back, 1 base at V and 5 bases at J, with 11 bases in the middle. This CDR3 is CSVEAGRATGELFF. In DNA, the CDR3 is TGCAGCGTTGAAGCGGGCAGGGCTACCGGGGAGCTGTTTTTT.

V is TRBV7-2 and J is TRBJ1-2, with 8 bases fitting TRBD1. The CDR3 runs to 15 residues. Germline V gene sequence: CDR1 SGHTA, CDR2 FQGNSA. V was pared by 5 bases and J by 6 bases, with 11 bases of the junction left unmatched. Written as DNA, the CDR3 is TGTGCCAGCAGCGTCCGGGGCCCGACAGGGGATGGCTACACCTTC. Its translation is CASSVRGPTGDGYTF. The variable domain in full, with the rest retrieved from reference TRBV7-2 and TRBJ1-2, is GAGVSQSPSNKVTEKGKDVELRCDPISGHTALYWYRQSLGQGLEFLIYFQGNSAPDKSGLPSDRFSAERTGGSVSTLTIQRTQQEDSAVYLCASSVRGPTGDGYTFGSGTRLTVV.

This clone is a singleton in its sample. The chain recombines TRBV5-1 with TRBJ1-5; TRBD1 aligns across 7 bases. J was trimmed by 7 bases and V by 4 bases; bases with no gene match: 8. Per germline, CDR1 SGHRS and CDR2 YFSETQ. The CDR3 extends over 14 amino acids. CDR3 DNA sequence: TGCGCCAGCAGCATGGGCACAGGGGACCAGCCCCAGCATTTT. Its protein is CASSMGTGDQPQHF.

The chain links TRBV19 to TRBJ2-2, with TRBD1 matching over 7 bases. In germline, CDR1 is LNHDA, CDR2 SQIVND (reference sequence). The CDR3 is 15 residues long. With 5 bases clipped from V and 2 bases from J, the junction kept 5 bases outside the gene matches. The CDR3 sequence is CASSDRVTNTGELFF. The CDR3 DNA reads TGTGCCAGTAGTGACAGGGTAACTAACACCGGGGAGCTGTTTTTT.

The gene calls are TRBV10-3 and TRBJ2-1; 10 bases map to TRBD1. CDR1 is ENHRY, CDR2 SYGVKD, per germline. V trimming: 3 bases; J trimming: 0 bases; junction bases outside the gene matches: 11. This CDR3 contains 19 residues. CDR3 in amino acids: CAISDMGQGFLSSYNEQFF. The CDR3, as DNA: TGTGCCATCAGTGACATGGGACAGGGGTTCCTGAGCTCCTACAATGAGCAGTTCTTC.

The chain couples TRBV5-1 to TRBJ1-4; tentatively, D is TRBD1 (5 bases). Germline lookup yields CDR1 SGHRS and CDR2 YFSETQ. CDR3 length: 15 amino acids. V was trimmed by 1 base and J by 0 bases, leaving 7 bases between them. CDR3 bases: TGCGCCAGCAGCTTGCAGGGTGCAACTAATGAAAAACTGTTTTTT. Protein sequence: CASSLQGATNEKLFF.

This rearrangement joins TRBV9 to TRBJ2-7, with a tentative D call TRBD2 (7 bases). Trimming removed 7 bases from V and 5 bases from J, with 22 bases in between. This CDR3 is built from 15 residues. Germline V gene sequence: CDR1 SGDLS, CDR2 YYNGEE. The CDR3 nucleotides are TGTGCCAGCTCCCTAGGGGGAGGGTCGGTCAACGAGCAGTACTTC. Its translation is CASSLGGGSVNEQYF.